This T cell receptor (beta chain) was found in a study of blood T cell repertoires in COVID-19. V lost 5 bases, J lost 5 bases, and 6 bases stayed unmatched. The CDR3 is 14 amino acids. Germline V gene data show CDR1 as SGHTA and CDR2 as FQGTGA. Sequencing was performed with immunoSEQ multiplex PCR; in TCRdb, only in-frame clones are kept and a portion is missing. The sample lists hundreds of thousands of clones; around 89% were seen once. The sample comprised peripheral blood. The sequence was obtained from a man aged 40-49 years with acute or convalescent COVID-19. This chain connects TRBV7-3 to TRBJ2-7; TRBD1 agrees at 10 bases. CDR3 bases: TGTGCCAGCAGCCCCGGGACAGGGGTACACGAGCAGTACTTC. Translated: CASSPGTGVHEQYF.